This T cell receptor (beta chain) was captured by sequencing in a study of blood T cell repertoires in COVID-19. The CDR3 is 13 residues long. V lost 2 bases, J lost 3 bases, and 1 base stayed unmatched. CDR1 is SEHNR, CDR2 FQNEAQ, per germline (reference sequence). As processed by the authors: Researchers report that nucleated cell counts were estimated from reference gene primer amplification. Sequenced by immunoSEQ multiplex PCR; TCRdb stores in-frame clones only, minus some. The DNA gave D and trimming, while V, J and clone size come from that table. The data hold more than 200,000 clones, with about 87% observed a single time.

The rearrangement joins TRBV7-9 to TRBJ2-7; 7 nucleotides agree with TRBD1. Sequenced sample: PBMCs or T cells enriched from blood (not recorded which). This TCR was sampled from a woman aged 45 to 65 who had recovered from COVID-19. The DNA of the CDR3 is TGTGCCAGCAGCTTAAGGGGGCTCTACGAGCAGTACTTC. Amino acids: CASSLRGLYEQYF.